Each of the 10 T cell receptor beta chains below was sequenced from the same sample in a study of T cells in localized non-small cell lung cancer. Libraries were prepared by immunoSEQ multiplex PCR; TCRdb keeps only in-frame clonotypes and omits some of them. This sample has approximately 11,000 clones, with approximately 31% found just once. Source: lung tumor tissue, taken before any cancer treatment. The receptors come from a man between 40 and 69 years old with stage I lung adenocarcinoma.

In its sample, this clone was seen a few times. The chain has TRBV9 and TRBJ2-2, with TRBD1 as a possible D gene (6 bases). Trimming pared 3 bases from V and 1 base from J, leaving 10 bases between. The CDR3 runs to 15 residues. The germline V gene encodes CDR1 SGDLS and CDR2 YYNGEE. The CDR3 nucleotides read TGTGCCAGCAGCGCGACAGGCCAGAACACCGGGGAGCTGTTTTTT. This sequence encodes CASSATGQNTGELFF.

The CDR3 DNA is TGCAGCGTAGGTGGACAGGGGAATTCACCCCTCCACTTT. Protein sequence: CSVGGQGNSPLHF. V usage is TRBV29-1 and J usage is TRBJ1-6; the match to TRBD1 covers 9 bases. This CDR3 has 13 amino acids. CDR1 SQVTM and CDR2 ANQGSEA come from the germline V gene. Unmatched junction bases numbered 4, after V lost 6 bases and J lost 7 bases.

This clone was observed a handful of times. V gene TRBV11-3 combines with J gene TRBJ2-2, with D hard to call. The germline CDR1 and CDR2 sequences are SGHNT and YENEEA. Trimming stripped 1 base from V and 0 bases from J, with 6 bases between. The CDR3 sequence is 15 residues long. The CDR3 DNA reads TGTGCCAGCAGCTTAGGTTACGCGAACACCGGGGAGCTGTTTTTT. As protein: CASSLGYANTGELFF.

The rearrangement uses TRBV15 and TRBJ2-7; TRBD1 matches 7 bases. Germline values: CDR1 LNHNV, CDR2 YYDKDF (reference sequence). The CDR3 consists of 14 residues. V lost 9 bases to trimming and J lost 2 bases; unmatched junction nucleotides: 10. The CDR3: CATTRYRGAYEQYF. For the CDR3, the DNA is TGTGCCACAACCCGCTACAGGGGAGCCTACGAGCAGTACTTC. Full variable domain (missing parts from reference TRBV15 and TRBJ2-7): DAMVIQNPRYQVTQFGKPVTLSCSQTLNHNVMYWYQQKSSQAPKLLFHYYDKDFNNEADTPDNFQSRRPNTSFCFLDIRSPGLGDTAMYLCATTRYRGAYEQYFGPGTRLTVT.

In its sample, this clone was seen a few times. The chain uses TRBV11-3 and TRBJ2-1; tentative D call: TRBD2 (5 bases). V was trimmed by 0 bases and J by 3 bases, leaving 6 bases between them. Germline V gives CDR1 SGHNT, CDR2 YENEEA. There are 14 residues in the CDR3. This chain's CDR3 is CASSLEADYNEQFF. DNA of the CDR3: TGTGCCAGCAGCTTAGAAGCGGACTACAATGAGCAGTTCTTC.

In this sample, this clone turned up a few times. This chain connects TRBV6-7 to TRBJ1-2, with D unclear. TRBV6-7 is treated as an ORF (open reading frame) with a function not yet certain. CDR3 length: 11 residues. Deletions cut 2 bases from V and 8 bases from J, with 6 bases between. As DNA, the CDR3 is TGTGCCAGCAGTTACCCCCGGGGCTACACCTTC. Protein product: CASSYPRGYTF.

Within the sample, this clone is medium-sized. The V gene is TRBV9, the J gene TRBJ1-2; TRBD1 agrees at 10 bases. V was clipped by 4 bases and J by 7 bases; unmatched bases: 10. The CDR3 extends over 15 amino acids. The germline CDR1 and CDR2 sequences are SGDLS and YYNGEE. CDR3 in amino acids: CASSPAGTGVFGYTF. CDR3 in DNA: TGTGCCAGCAGCCCAGCCGGGACAGGGGTTTTTGGCTACACCTTC.

The V and J genes are TRBV11-3 and TRBJ1-3; TRBD1 matches at 9 bases. CDR3 length equals 14 residues. Trimming cost V 4 bases and J 6 bases; bases outside gene matches: 4. Germline V gene lookup returns CDR1 SGHNT and CDR2 YENEEA. Written as DNA, the CDR3 is TGTGCCAGCAGCTCGGGACAGGGAGAAAACACCATATATTTT. It yields the protein CASSSGQGENTIYF.

The genes are TRBV5-1 and TRBJ1-2; 8 nucleotides match TRBD1. There are 14 residues in the CDR3. CDR1 is SGHRS and CDR2 is YFSETQ in the germline V gene. V was clipped by 2 bases and J by 6 bases; unmatched bases: 6. CDR3 region: CASSFRWGQDGYTF. CDR3 DNA: TGCGCCAGCAGCTTCCGTTGGGGACAGGATGGCTACACCTTC.

In its sample, this clone ranks as medium-sized. V is TRBV9 and J is TRBJ2-1; weak D call: TRBD1 (5 bases). V was shortened by 5 bases and J by 8 bases, with 17 bases between the two germline ends. Per germline, CDR1 SGDLS and CDR2 YYNGEE. CDR3 length equals 14 residues. CDR3: CASRQGVGNHEQFF. The CDR3 bases are TGTGCCAGCAGGCAAGGGGTAGGCAATCATGAGCAGTTCTTC.